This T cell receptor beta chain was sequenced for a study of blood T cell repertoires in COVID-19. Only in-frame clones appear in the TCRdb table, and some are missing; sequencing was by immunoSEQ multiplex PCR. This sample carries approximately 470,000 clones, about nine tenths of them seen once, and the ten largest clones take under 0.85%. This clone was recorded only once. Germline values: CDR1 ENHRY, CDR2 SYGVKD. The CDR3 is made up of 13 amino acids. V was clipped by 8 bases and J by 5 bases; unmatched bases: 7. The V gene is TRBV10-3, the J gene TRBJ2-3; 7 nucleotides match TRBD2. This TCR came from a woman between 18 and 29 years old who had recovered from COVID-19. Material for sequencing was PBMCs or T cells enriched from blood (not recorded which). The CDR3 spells CAIGEGRGDTQYF. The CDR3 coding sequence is TGTGCCATCGGGGAGGGGCGGGGAGATACGCAGTATTTT.